Presented here are 13 T cell receptor beta chains from one specimen sequenced in a study of shared clonotypes between healthy human individuals. TCRdb's table, derived via immunoSEQ multiplex PCR, lists solely in-frame clones and lacks some. The sample has around 2.1 million clones; around 95% are singletons. Sequenced material: naive CD4+ T cells sorted from blood. Subset: CD45RA+ positively selected. The receptors here all came from a man between 18 and 35 years old in good health.

The chain is built from TRBV11-2 and TRBJ1-4; D is possibly TRBD1 (6 bases). V was pared by 3 bases and J by 0 bases, with 17 bases between. Germline loops: CDR1 SGHAT, CDR2 FQNNGV. The CDR3 extends over 18 amino acids. The CDR3 coding sequence is TGTGCCAGCAGCTTCGGGAGGGCAGGGGCACCAACTAATGAAAAACTGTTTTTT. As protein: CASSFGRAGAPTNEKLFF. The variable domain in full, with the rest retrieved from reference TRBV11-2 and TRBJ1-4, is EAGVAQSPRYKIIEKRQSVAFWCNPISGHATLYWYQQILGQGPKLLIQFQNNGVVDDSQLPKDRFSAERLKGVDSTLKIQPAKLEDSAVYLCASSFGRAGAPTNEKLFFGSGTQLSVL.

The chain joins TRBV20-1 to TRBJ1-2; no clear D. The V gene lost 5 bases and the J gene lost 4 bases, with 8 bases spanning the gap. This CDR3 comprises 11 residues. Germline CDR1 reads DFQATT; CDR2 reads SNEGSKA (reference sequence). CDR3 coding DNA: TGCAGTGCTTGGGCCCTCTATGGCTACACCTTC. Its translation is CSAWALYGYTF.

The J gene is TRBJ1-2, the V gene TRBV7-9, with D unresolved. The germline V and J ends were trimmed by 5 bases and 8 bases, with 9 bases remaining between them. The CDR3 sequence is 11 residues long. Germline V gene lookup returns CDR1 SEHNR and CDR2 FQNEAQ (reference sequence). CDR3 nucleotide sequence: TGTGCCAGCAGCCAACCGGAGGGCTACACCTTC. Its translation: CASSQPEGYTF.

V usage is TRBV28 and J usage is TRBJ1-3, with TRBD1 matching over 9 bases. The germline V gene has CDR1 MDHEN and CDR2 SYDVKM. V trimming: 5 bases; J trimming: 3 bases; junction bases outside the gene matches: 5. The CDR3 consists of 15 residues. This CDR3 is CASSRGQGFGNTIYF. CDR3 in DNA: TGTGCCAGCAGTAGGGGACAGGGATTTGGAAACACCATATATTTT.

The chain carries TRBV5-1 and TRBJ2-3; 7 bases fit TRBD2. The CDR3 totals 13 residues. V shed 3 bases and J 6 bases; nucleotides not matched to a gene: 4. CDR1 is SGHRS, CDR2 YFSETQ, per germline. The CDR3 here is CASSSAGADTQYF. CDR3 nucleotide sequence: TGCGCCAGCAGCTCGGCGGGAGCGGATACGCAGTATTTT. Filled out from reference TRBV5-1 and TRBJ2-3, the complete variable domain reads KAGVTQTPRYLIKTRGQQVTLSCSPISGHRSVSWYQQTPGQGLQFLFEYFSETQRNKGNFPGRFSGRQFSNSRSEMNVSTLELGDSALYLCASSSAGADTQYFGPGTRLTVL.

The chain carries TRBV9 and TRBJ2-3, with 7 bases that match TRBD2. J gave up 0 bases and V 3 bases, and 7 bases lay outside the gene matches. Germline V gives CDR1 SGDLS, CDR2 YYNGEE. The CDR3 extends over 16 amino acids. The CDR3, as DNA: TGTGCCAGCAGCGCCCCCCCGGGGGGTAGCACAGATACGCAGTATTTT. It specifies CASSAPPGGSTDTQYF.

Here the CDR3 DNA reads TGTGCCAGCAGTGGGACTCGGGAAGGGATCTATGGCTACACCTTC. The encoded protein is CASSGTREGIYGYTF. The rearrangement links TRBV2 to TRBJ1-2; the D is unclear. CDR1 and CDR2 (germline): SNHLY, FYNNEI. The CDR3 is 15 residues long. V was pared by 4 bases and J by 4 bases, with 16 bases between. The full variable domain, completed using reference TRBV2 and TRBJ1-2, is EPEVTQTPSHQVTQMGQEVILRCVPISNHLYFYWYRQILGQKVEFLVSFYNNEISEKSEIFDDQFSVERPDGSNFTLKIRSTKLEDSAMYFCASSGTREGIYGYTFGSGTRLTVV.

The chain has TRBV6-5 and TRBJ1-2; D possibly corresponds to TRBD1 (6 bases). The V end was cut by 5 bases, the J end by 4 bases, with 11 bases between. Germline CDR1 MNHEY, CDR2 SVGAGI. This CDR3 has 13 amino acids. DNA for the CDR3: TGTGCCAGCAGTAGGGGGGCGCCCTATGGCTACACCTTC. Protein product: CASSRGAPYGYTF.

The chain couples TRBV7-9 to TRBJ1-4, with a tentative D call TRBD1 (5 bases). CDR3 size: 15 residues. Germline V gene lookup returns CDR1 SEHNR and CDR2 FQNEAQ (reference sequence). V was clipped by 5 bases and J by 6 bases, with 16 bases between them. This chain's CDR3 is CASSPRGWADEKLFF. The CDR3 DNA sequence: TGTGCCAGCAGCCCTAGGGGCTGGGCCGATGAAAAACTGTTTTTT.

This clone was observed once. The CDR3: CASSVRRSGANVLTF. The CDR3 DNA reads TGTGCCAGCAGTGTACGTCGCTCTGGGGCCAACGTCCTGACTTTC. The V and J genes are TRBV2 and TRBJ2-6; D call uncertain. CDR3 length equals 15 residues. Between the trimmed V and J ends, which lost 4 bases and 0 bases, there was a span of 7 bases. Germline CDR1 and CDR2: SNHLY and FYNNEI.

V is TRBV4-1 and J is TRBJ1-4, with D perhaps TRBD1 (6 bases). CDR3 size: 15 residues. V lost 0 bases and J 11 bases, leaving 16 bases between the germline ends. Germline-derived CDR1 and CDR2 are MGHRA and YSYEKL. As DNA, the CDR3 is TGCGCCAGCAGCCAAGAAAGTCAGGGGATGGGGAAACTGTTTTTT. Translation: CASSQESQGMGKLFF.

The CDR3 is CASASRETTDTQYF. CDR3 coding DNA: TGTGCCAGCGCATCTAGGGAGACCACAGATACGCAGTATTTT. The V and J genes are TRBV2 and TRBJ2-3, with a possible D match to TRBD2 (5 bases). Germline CDR1 SNHLY, CDR2 FYNNEI. V was cut by 8 bases and J by 2 bases, with 14 bases left in between. This CDR3 has 14 amino acids.

The J gene is TRBJ2-7, the V gene TRBV4-2; 8 bases align to TRBD1. The CDR3 has 15 residues. J gave up 7 bases and V 1 base, and 9 bases lay outside the gene matches. CDR1 LGHNA and CDR2 YNFKEQ come from the germline V gene. The CDR3 loop is CASSQALGQGREQYF. Written as DNA, the CDR3 is TGTGCCAGCAGCCAAGCTTTAGGACAGGGTAGAGAGCAGTACTTC.